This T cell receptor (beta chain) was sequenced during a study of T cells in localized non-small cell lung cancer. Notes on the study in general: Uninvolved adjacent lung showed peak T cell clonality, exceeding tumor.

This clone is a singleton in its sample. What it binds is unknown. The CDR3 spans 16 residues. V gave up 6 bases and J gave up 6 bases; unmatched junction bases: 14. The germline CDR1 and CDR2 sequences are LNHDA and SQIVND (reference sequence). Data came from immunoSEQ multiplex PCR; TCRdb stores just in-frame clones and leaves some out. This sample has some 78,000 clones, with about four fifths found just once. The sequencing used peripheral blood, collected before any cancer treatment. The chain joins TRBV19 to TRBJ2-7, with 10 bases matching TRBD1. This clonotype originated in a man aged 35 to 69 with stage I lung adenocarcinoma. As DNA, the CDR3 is TGTGCCAGTAGCCCCAACGGGGACAGGGGACTTAGCGAGCAGTACTTC. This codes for CASSPNGDRGLSEQYF.